The present TCR beta chain was sequenced within a study of T cells in Graves' hyperthyroidism and ophthalmopathy. This clonotype was detected many times. TCR beta CDR3 regions were amplified from RNA transcripts. HTBI primers were the set used in a first-round RT-PCR of the TCR CDR3. Via MiXCR, TCRdb re-called the multiplex PCR reads, giving one row per CDR3 protein. The repertoire holds fewer than 450,000 distinct CDR3 sequences, with roughly 15% as singletons. Germline V gene sequence: CDR1 DFQATT, CDR2 SNEGSKA (reference sequence). The ends lost 3 bases at V and 3 bases at J; junction bases unmatched: 7. The CDR3 sequence is 15 residues long.

The J gene is TRBJ2-5, the V gene TRBV20-1, with 10 nucleotides matching TRBD2. The clonotype comes from a woman aged 25 to 39 with Graves' hyperthyroidism that later progressed to Graves' ophthalmopathy. Source material: blood. Here the CDR3 DNA reads TGCAGTGCTAGGGCTGGACTAGCGGTTGAAGAGACCCAGTACTTC. Translation gives CSARAGLAVEETQYF.